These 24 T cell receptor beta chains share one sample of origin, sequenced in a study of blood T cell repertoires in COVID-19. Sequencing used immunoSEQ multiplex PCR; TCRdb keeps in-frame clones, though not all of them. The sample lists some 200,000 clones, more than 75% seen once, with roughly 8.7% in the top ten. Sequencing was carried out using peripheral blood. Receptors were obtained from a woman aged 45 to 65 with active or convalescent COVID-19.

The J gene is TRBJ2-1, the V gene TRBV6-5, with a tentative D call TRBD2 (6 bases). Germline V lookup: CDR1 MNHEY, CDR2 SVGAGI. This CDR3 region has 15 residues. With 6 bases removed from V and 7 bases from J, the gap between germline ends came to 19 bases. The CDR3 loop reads CASRSPGLSKNEQFF. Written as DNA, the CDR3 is TGTGCCAGCAGATCTCCGGGACTCTCAAAAAATGAGCAGTTCTTC.

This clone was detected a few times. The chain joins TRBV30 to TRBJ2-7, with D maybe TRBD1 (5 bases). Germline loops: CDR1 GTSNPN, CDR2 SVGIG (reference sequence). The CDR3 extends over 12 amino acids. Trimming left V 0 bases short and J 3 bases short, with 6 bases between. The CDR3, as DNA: TGTGCCTGGAGTGTACAGGTCTACGAGCAGTACTTC. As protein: CAWSVQVYEQYF. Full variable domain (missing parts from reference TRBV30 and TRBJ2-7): SQTIHQWPATLVQPVGSPLSLECTVEGTSNPNLYWYRQAAGRGLQLLFYSVGIGQISSEVPQNLSASRPQDRQFILSSKKLLLSDSGFYLCAWSVQVYEQYFGPGTRLTVT.

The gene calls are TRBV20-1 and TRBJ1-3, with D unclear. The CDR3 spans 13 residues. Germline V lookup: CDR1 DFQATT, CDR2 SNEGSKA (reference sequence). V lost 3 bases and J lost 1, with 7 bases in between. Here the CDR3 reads CSASARSGNTIYF. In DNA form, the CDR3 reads TGCAGTGCTAGTGCGCGTTCTGGAAACACCATATATTTT.

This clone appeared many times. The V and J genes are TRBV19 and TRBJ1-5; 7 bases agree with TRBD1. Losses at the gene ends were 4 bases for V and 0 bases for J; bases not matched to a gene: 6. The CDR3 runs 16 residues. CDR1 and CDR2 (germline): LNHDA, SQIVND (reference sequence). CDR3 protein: CASSKGTAYSNQPQHF. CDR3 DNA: TGTGCCAGTAGTAAGGGGACAGCTTATAGCAATCAGCCCCAGCATTTT.

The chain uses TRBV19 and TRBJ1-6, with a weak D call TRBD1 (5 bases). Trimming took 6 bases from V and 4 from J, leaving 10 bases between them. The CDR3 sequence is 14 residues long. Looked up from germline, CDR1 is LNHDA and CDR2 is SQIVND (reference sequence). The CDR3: CASRPTEYNSPLHF. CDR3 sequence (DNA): TGTGCCAGTAGACCGACAGAATATAATTCACCCCTCCACTTT.

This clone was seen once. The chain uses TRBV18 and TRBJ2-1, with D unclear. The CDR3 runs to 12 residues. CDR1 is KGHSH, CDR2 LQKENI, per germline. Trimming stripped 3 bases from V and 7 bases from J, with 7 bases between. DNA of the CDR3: TGTGCCAGCTCACCCTCCGGGAATGAGCAGTTCTTC. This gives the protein CASSPSGNEQFF. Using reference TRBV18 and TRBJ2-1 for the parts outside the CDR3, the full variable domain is NAGVMQNPRHLVRRRGQEARLRCSPMKGHSHVYWYRQLPEEGLKFMVYLQKENIIDESGMPKERFSAEFPKEGPSILRIQQVVRGDSAAYFCASSPSGNEQFFGPGTRLTVL.

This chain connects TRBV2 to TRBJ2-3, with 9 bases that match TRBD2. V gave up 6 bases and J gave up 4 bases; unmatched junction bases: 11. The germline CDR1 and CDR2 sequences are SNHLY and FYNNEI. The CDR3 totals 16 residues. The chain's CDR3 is CASRGGMASGADTQYF. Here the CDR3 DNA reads TGTGCCAGCAGGGGCGGCATGGCTAGCGGGGCAGATACGCAGTATTTT.

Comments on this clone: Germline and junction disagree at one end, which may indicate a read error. The CDR3, as DNA: TGCAGTGCTAGTGGGAGCCTAAAGAACGCTGAAGCTTTCTTT. This sequence encodes CSASGSLKNAEAFF. The rearrangement links TRBV20-1 to TRBJ1-1; no firm D call. The CDR3 totals 14 residues. The germline V gene has CDR1 DFQATT and CDR2 SNEGSKA (reference sequence).

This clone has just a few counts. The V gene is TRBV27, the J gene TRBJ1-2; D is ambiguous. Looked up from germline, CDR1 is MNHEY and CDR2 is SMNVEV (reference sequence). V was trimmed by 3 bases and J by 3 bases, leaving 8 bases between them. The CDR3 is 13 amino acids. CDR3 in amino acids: CASSFLGDYGYTF. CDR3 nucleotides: TGTGCCAGCAGTTTCCTAGGAGACTATGGCTACACCTTC.

CDR3 loop: CASTSGGSKETQYF. Here the CDR3 DNA reads TGTGCCAGCACCTCTGGCGGGAGTAAAGAGACCCAGTACTTC. The J gene is TRBJ2-5, the V gene TRBV6-5; 7 bases align to TRBD2. This CDR3 comprises 14 residues. Germline CDR1 and CDR2: MNHEY and SVGAGI. Trimming took 7 bases from V and 3 from J; bases not matched to a gene: 8.

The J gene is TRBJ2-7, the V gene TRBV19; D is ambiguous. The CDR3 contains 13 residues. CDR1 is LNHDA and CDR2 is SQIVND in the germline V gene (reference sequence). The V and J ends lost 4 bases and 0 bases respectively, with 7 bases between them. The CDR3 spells CASSNYPSYEQYF. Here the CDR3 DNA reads TGTGCCAGTAGTAACTACCCCTCCTACGAGCAGTACTTC.

The CDR3, as DNA: TGTGCCAGCAGCCCCAACCAGGAGAACACTGAAGCTTTCTTT. Its translation is CASSPNQENTEAFF. V usage is TRBV7-8 and J usage is TRBJ1-1; D remains unclear. This CDR3 spans 14 amino acids. Germline V CDR1 and CDR2: SGHVS, FQNEAQ. Trimming took 5 bases from V and 1 from J, leaving 11 bases between them.

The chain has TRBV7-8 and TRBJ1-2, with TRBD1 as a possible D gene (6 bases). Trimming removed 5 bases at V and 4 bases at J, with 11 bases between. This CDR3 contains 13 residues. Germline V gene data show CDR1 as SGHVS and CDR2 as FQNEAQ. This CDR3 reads CASSDRDIYGYTF. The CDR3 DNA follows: TGTGCCAGCAGCGACCGGGACATCTATGGCTACACCTTC.

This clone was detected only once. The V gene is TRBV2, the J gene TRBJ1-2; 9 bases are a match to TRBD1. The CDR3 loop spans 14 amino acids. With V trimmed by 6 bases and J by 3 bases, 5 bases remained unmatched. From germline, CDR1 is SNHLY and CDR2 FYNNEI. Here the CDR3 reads CASRKTGGDYGYTF. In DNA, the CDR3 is TGTGCCAGCAGGAAAACAGGGGGCGACTATGGCTACACCTTC.

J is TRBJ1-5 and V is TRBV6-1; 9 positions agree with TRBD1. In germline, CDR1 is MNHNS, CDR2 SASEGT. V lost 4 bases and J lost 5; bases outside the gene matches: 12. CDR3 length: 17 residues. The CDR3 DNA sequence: TGTGCCAGCAGTGTCATTCGGGGACAGGGCGGAGATCAGCCCCAGCATTTT. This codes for CASSVIRGQGGDQPQHF.

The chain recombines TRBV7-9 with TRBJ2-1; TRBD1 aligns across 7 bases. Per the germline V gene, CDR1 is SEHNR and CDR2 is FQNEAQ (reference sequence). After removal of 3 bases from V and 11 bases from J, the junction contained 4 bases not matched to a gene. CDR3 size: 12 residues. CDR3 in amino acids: CASSFGDSQQFF. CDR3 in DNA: TGTGCCAGCAGCTTTGGGGACAGTCAGCAGTTCTTC. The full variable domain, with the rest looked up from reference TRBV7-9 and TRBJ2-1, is DTGVSQNPRHKITKRGQNVTFRCDPISEHNRLYWYRQTLGQGPEFLTYFQNEAQLEKSRLLSDRFSAERPKGSFSTLEIQRTEQGDSAMYLCASSFGDSQQFFGPGTRLTVL.

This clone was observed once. In DNA, the CDR3 is TGTGCCAGCAGTTACTCGTCCAGGGGAGGCACAGATACGCAGTATTTT. Its protein product is CASSYSSRGGTDTQYF. The genes are TRBV6-5 and TRBJ2-3, with a possible D match to TRBD1 (6 bases). Germline V gene lookup returns CDR1 MNHEY and CDR2 SVGAGI. The CDR3 length is 16 residues. V shed 0 bases and J shed 1 base, with 11 bases lying between them.

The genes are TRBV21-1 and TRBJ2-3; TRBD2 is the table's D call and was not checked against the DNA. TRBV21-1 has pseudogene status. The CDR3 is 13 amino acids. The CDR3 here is CASSKVLKSLQYF. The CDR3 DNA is TGTGCCAGCAGCAAAGTTTTAAAATCACTGCAGTATTTT.

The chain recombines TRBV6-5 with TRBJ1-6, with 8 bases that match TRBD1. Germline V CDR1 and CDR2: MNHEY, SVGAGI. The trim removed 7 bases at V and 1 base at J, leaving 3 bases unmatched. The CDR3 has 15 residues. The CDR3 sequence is CASNTGGSYNSPLHF. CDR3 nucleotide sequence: TGTGCCAGCAACACAGGGGGATCCTATAATTCACCCCTCCACTTT.

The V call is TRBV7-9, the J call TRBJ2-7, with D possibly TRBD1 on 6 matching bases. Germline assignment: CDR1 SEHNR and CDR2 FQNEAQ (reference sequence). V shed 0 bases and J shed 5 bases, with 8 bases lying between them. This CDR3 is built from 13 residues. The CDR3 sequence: CASSLATGDEQYF. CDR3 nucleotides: TGTGCCAGCAGCTTAGCGACAGGAGACGAGCAGTACTTC. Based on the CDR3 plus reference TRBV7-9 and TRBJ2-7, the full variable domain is DTGVSQNPRHKITKRGQNVTFRCDPISEHNRLYWYRQTLGQGPEFLTYFQNEAQLEKSRLLSDRFSAERPKGSFSTLEIQRTEQGDSAMYLCASSLATGDEQYFGPGTRLTVT.

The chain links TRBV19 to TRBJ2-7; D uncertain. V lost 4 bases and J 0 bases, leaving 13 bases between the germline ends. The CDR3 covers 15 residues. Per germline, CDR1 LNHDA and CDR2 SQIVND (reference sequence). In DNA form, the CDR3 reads TGTGCCAGTAGTAGTCGTGCGGCCAGCTCCTACGAGCAGTACTTC. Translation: CASSSRAASSYEQYF.

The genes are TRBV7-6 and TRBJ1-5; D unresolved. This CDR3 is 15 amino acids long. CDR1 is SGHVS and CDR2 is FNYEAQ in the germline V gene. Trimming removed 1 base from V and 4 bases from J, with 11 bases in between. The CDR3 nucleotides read TGTGCCAGCAGCTTAGAAGCGGCGACTAATCAGCCCCAGCATTTT. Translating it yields CASSLEAATNQPQHF.

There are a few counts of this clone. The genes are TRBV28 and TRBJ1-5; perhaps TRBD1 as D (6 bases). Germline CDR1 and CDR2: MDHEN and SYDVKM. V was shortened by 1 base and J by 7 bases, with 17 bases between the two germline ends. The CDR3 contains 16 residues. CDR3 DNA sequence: TGTGCCAGCAGTTTATTGGCGGGGGCTGGGAACCAGCCCCAGCATTTT. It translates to CASSLLAGAGNQPQHF.

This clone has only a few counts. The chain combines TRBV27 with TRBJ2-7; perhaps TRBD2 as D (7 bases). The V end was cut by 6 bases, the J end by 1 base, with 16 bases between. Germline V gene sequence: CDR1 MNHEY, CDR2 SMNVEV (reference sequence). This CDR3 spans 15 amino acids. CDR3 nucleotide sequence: TGTGCCAGCAGCCCGGGGGCGGGAGTATCCTACGAGCAGTACTTC. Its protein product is CASSPGAGVSYEQYF.